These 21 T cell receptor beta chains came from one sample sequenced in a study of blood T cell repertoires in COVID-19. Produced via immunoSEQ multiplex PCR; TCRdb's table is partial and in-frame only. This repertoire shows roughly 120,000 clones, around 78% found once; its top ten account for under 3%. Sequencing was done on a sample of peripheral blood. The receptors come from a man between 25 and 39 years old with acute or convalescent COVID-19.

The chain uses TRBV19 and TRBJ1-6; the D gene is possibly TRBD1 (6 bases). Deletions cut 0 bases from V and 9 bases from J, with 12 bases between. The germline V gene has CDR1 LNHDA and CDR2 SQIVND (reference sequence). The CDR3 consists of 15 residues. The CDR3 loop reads CASSIDAGDGSPLHF. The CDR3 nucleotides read TGTGCCAGTAGTATAGATGCAGGGGATGGTTCACCCCTCCACTTT.

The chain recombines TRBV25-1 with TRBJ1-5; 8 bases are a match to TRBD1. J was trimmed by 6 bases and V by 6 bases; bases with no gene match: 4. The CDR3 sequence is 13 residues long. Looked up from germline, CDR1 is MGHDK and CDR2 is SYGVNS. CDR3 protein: CASSAGGSQPQHF. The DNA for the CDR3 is TGTGCCAGCAGCGCAGGGGGCTCTCAGCCCCAGCATTTT.

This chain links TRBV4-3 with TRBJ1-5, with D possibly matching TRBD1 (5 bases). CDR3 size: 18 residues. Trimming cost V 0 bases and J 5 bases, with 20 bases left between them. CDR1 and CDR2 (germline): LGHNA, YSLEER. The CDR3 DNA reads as TGCGCCAGCAGCCAAGATCCCCCGTCCCAACGGGGGGATCAGCCCCAGCATTTT. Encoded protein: CASSQDPPSQRGDQPQHF.

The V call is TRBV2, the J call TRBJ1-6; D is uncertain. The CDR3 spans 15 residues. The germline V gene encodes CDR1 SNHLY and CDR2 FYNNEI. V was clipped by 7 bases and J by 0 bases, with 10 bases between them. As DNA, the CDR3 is TGTGCCAGCACACGCGGTAGCTCCTATAATTCACCCCTCCACTTT. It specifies CASTRGSSYNSPLHF. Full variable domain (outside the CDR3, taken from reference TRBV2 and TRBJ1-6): EPEVTQTPSHQVTQMGQEVILRCVPISNHLYFYWYRQILGQKVEFLVSFYNNEISEKSEIFDDQFSVERPDGSNFTLKIRSTKLEDSAMYFCASTRGSSYNSPLHFGNGTRLTVT.

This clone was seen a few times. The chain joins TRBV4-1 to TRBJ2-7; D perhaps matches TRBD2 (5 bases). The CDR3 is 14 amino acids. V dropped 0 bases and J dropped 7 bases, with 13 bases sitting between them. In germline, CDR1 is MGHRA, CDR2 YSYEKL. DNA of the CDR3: TGCGCCAGCAGCCAAGATAGCCTAGCCGATGAGCAGTACGTC. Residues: CASSQDSLADEQYV.

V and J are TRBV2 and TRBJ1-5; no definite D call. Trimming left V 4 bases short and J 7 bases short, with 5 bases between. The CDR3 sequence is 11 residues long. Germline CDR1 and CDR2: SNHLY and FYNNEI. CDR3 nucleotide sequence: TGTGCCAGCAGTGGCGGACAGCCCCAGCATTTT. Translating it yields CASSGGQPQHF.

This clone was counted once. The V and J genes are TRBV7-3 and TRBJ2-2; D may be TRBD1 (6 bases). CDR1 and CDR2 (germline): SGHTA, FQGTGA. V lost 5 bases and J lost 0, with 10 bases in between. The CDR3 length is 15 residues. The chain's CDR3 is CASSPTGANTGELFF. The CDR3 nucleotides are TGTGCCAGCAGCCCGACAGGTGCGAACACCGGGGAGCTGTTTTTT.

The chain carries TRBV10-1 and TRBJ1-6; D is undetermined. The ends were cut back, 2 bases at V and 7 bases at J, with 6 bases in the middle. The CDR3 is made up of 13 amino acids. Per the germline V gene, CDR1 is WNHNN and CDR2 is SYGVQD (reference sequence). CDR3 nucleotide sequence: TGCGCCAGCAGTGAGACAGCCAATTCACCCCTCCACTTT. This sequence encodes CASSETANSPLHF.

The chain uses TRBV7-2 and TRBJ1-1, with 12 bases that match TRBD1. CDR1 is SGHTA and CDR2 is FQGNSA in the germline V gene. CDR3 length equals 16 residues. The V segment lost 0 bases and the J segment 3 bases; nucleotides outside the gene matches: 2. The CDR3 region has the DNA TGTGCCAGCAGCTTAGCTTGGGACAGGGGGCACACTGAAGCTTTCTTT. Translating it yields CASSLAWDRGHTEAFF.

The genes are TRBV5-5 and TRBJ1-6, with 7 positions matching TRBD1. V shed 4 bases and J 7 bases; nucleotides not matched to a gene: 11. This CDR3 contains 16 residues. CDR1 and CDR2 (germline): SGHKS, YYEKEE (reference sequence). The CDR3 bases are TGTGCCAGCAGCCGGGACAGCTTGGGAAGGAATTCACCCCTCCACTTT. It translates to CASSRDSLGRNSPLHF. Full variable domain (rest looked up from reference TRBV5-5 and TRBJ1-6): DAGVTQSPTHLIKTRGQQVTLRCSPISGHKSVSWYQQVLGQGPQFIFQYYEKEERGRGNFPDRFSARQFPNYSSELNVNALLLGDSALYLCASSRDSLGRNSPLHFGNGTRLTVT.

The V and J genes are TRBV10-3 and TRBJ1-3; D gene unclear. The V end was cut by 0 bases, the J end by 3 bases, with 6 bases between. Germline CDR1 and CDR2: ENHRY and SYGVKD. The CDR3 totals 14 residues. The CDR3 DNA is TGTGCCATCAGTGAGTCGAGGGATGGAAACACCATATATTTT. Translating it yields CAISESRDGNTIYF.

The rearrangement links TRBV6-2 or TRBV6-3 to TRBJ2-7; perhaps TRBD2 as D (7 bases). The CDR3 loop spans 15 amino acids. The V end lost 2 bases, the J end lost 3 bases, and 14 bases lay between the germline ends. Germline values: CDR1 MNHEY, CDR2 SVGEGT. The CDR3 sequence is CASSYGGASYYEQYF. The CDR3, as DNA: TGTGCCAGCAGTTACGGGGGGGCAAGTTACTACGAGCAGTACTTC.

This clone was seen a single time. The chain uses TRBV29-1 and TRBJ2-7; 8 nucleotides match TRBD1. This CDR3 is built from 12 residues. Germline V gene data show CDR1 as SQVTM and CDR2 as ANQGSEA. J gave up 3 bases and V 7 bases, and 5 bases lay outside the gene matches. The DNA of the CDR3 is TGCAGCGGTACCGGGACAGGCTACGAGCAGTACTTC. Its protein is CSGTGTGYEQYF.

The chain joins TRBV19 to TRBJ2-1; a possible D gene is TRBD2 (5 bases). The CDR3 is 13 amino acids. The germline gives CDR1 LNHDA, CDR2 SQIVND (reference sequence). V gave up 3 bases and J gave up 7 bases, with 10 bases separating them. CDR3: CASSMGSVNEQFF. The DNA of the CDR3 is TGTGCCAGTAGTATGGGTAGCGTAAATGAGCAGTTCTTC.

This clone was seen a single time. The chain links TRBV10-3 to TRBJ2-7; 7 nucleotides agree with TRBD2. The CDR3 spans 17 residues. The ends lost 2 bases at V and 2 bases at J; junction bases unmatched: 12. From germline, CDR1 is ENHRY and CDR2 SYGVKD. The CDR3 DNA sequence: TGTGCCATCAGTGAGAGCTTTGGCGGGGGACCAGCCTACGAGCAGTACTTC. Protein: CAISESFGGGPAYEQYF.

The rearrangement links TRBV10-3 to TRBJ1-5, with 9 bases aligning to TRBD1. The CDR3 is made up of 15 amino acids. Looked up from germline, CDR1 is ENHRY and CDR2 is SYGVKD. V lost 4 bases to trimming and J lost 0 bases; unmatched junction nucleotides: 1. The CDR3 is CAISGTGDSNQPQHF. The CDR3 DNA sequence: TGTGCCATCAGTGGGACAGGGGATAGCAATCAGCCCCAGCATTTT.

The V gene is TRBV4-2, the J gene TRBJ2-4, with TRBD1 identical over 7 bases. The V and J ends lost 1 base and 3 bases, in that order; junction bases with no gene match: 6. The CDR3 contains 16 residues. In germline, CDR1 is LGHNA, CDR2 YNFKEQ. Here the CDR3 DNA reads TGTGCCAGCAGCCAAGGCCAGGGGGTTGGCAAAAACATTCAGTACTTC. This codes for CASSQGQGVGKNIQYF.

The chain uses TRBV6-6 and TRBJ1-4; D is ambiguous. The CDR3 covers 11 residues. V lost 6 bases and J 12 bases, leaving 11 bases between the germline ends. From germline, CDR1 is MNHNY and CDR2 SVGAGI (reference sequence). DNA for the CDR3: TGTGCCAGCAGCCGAGCTACGGAACTGTTTTTT. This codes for CASSRATELFF.

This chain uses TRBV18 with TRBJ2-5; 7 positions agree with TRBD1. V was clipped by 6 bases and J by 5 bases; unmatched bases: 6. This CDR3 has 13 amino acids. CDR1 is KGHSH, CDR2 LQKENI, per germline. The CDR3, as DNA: TGTGCCAGCTCCGGGACAGCTAAGGAGACCCAGTACTTC. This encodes CASSGTAKETQYF.

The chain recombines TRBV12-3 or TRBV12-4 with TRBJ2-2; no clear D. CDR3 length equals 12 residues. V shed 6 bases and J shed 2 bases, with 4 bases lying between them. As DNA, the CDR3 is TGTGCCAGCAGGCTAAACACCGGGGAGCTGTTTTTT. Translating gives CASRLNTGELFF.

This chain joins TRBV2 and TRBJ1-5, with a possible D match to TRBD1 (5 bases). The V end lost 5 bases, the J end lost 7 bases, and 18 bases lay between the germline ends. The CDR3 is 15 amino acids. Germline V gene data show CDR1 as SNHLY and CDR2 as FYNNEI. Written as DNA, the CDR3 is TGTGCCAGCAGTCAAGAGTGGGGGGGTCGGCAGCCCCAGCATTTT. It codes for CASSQEWGGRQPQHF. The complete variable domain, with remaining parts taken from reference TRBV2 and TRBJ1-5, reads EPEVTQTPSHQVTQMGQEVILRCVPISNHLYFYWYRQILGQKVEFLVSFYNNEISEKSEIFDDQFSVERPDGSNFTLKIRSTKLEDSAMYFCASSQEWGGRQPQHFGDGTRLSIL.